What follows are 11 T cell receptor beta chains derived from one specimen sequenced in a study of OX40 agonist ivuxolimab in advanced cancers. The method was immunoSEQ multiplex PCR; TCRdb's version includes in-frame clones alone and lacks a portion of them. The sample lists about 77,000 clones, approximately 82% occurring once. Here the sequenced sample was CD4+ or CD8+ T cells sorted from blood, taken in a trial of the OX40 agonist ivuxolimab. The receptor source for this set is an adult with an advanced solid tumor such as melanoma, head and neck, liver or kidney cancer.

This rearrangement joins TRBV11-2 to TRBJ1-1, with D possibly being TRBD1 (6 bases). The germline V and J ends were trimmed by 3 bases and 1 base, with 18 bases remaining between them. In germline, CDR1 is SGHAT, CDR2 FQNNGV. The CDR3 totals 17 residues. The CDR3 coding sequence is TGTGCCAGCAGCTTTAGAGGAGGGGGACAACGGAACACTGAAGCTTTCTTT. It translates to CASSFRGGGQRNTEAFF.

The gene calls are TRBV18 and TRBJ1-1; D gene uncertain. The germline V gene has CDR1 KGHSH and CDR2 LQKENI. This CDR3 has 13 amino acids. The V gene lost 3 bases and the J gene lost 1 base, with 6 bases spanning the gap. CDR3 amino acids: CASSPNKNTEAFF. In nucleotides, the CDR3 is TGTGCCAGCTCACCCAACAAGAACACTGAAGCTTTCTTT.

The V and J genes are TRBV5-5 and TRBJ2-7, with D tentatively TRBD2 (6 bases). The germline V and J ends were trimmed by 4 bases and 2 bases, with 10 bases remaining between them. Germline CDR1 is SGHKS and CDR2 is YYEKEE (reference sequence). The CDR3 sequence is 13 residues long. The CDR3 nucleotides are TGTGCCAGCAGCGGAGGGCCTACCTACGAGCAGTACTTC. Amino acid sequence: CASSGGPTYEQYF.

The chain is built from TRBV18 and TRBJ1-6; D remains unclear. This CDR3 has 15 residues. Germline CDR1 and CDR2: KGHSH and LQKENI. Trimming pared 3 bases from V and 9 bases from J, leaving 15 bases between. The CDR3 region is CASSPDGASVSPLHF. CDR3 DNA sequence: TGTGCCAGCTCACCGGACGGCGCCTCCGTTTCACCCCTCCACTTT.

The gene calls are TRBV7-9 and TRBJ2-5; possibly TRBD1 for D (5 bases). Germline V gene lookup returns CDR1 SEHNR and CDR2 FQNEAQ (reference sequence). This CDR3 is built from 12 residues. With 4 bases removed from V and 4 bases from J, the gap between germline ends came to 7 bases. The CDR3 region is CASSSQGETQYF. The CDR3 region has the DNA TGTGCCAGCAGCTCCCAGGGAGAGACCCAGTACTTC. Supplemented by reference TRBV7-9 and TRBJ2-5, the full variable domain reads DTGVSQNPRHKITKRGQNVTFRCDPISEHNRLYWYRQTLGQGPEFLTYFQNEAQLEKSRLLSDRFSAERPKGSFSTLEIQRTEQGDSAMYLCASSSQGETQYFGPGTRLLVL.

This rearrangement joins TRBV2 to TRBJ2-3, with D maybe TRBD2 (6 bases). V gave up 6 bases and J gave up 8 bases, with 21 bases separating them. The CDR3 extends over 15 amino acids. Per the germline V gene, CDR1 is SNHLY and CDR2 is FYNNEI. The CDR3 region is CASSDQSVGGGTQYF. CDR3 DNA sequence: TGTGCCAGCAGCGACCAGAGTGTGGGGGGAGGTACGCAGTATTTT.

V usage is TRBV5-1 and J usage is TRBJ2-2; 7 bases line up with TRBD2. The CDR3 is 16 residues long. Per the germline V gene, CDR1 is SGHRS and CDR2 is YFSETQ. J gave up 5 bases and V 0 bases, and 7 bases lay outside the gene matches. CDR3 sequence (DNA): TGCGCCAGCAGCTTGGATCCAGCGGGGCGAACCGGGGAGCTGTTTTTT. Translated: CASSLDPAGRTGELFF. Supplemented by reference TRBV5-1 and TRBJ2-2, the full variable domain reads KAGVTQTPRYLIKTRGQQVTLSCSPISGHRSVSWYQQTPGQGLQFLFEYFSETQRNKGNFPGRFSGRQFSNSRSEMNVSTLELGDSALYLCASSLDPAGRTGELFFGEGSRLTVL.

This chain joins TRBV6-6 and TRBJ1-5; tentatively, D is TRBD1 (6 bases). Trimming stripped 6 bases from V and 4 bases from J, with 16 bases between. Looked up from germline, CDR1 is MNHNY and CDR2 is SVGAGI (reference sequence). There are 15 residues in the CDR3. In DNA, the CDR3 is TGTGCCAGCAGCCCCTCGGACAGAGGAAATCAGCCCCAGCATTTT. Amino acids: CASSPSDRGNQPQHF.

This clone showed up just a few times. The J gene is TRBJ1-5, the V gene TRBV19; D is perhaps TRBD1 (6 bases). CDR1 and CDR2 (germline): LNHDA, SQIVND (reference sequence). The CDR3 has 13 amino acids. V was shortened by 7 bases and J by 3 bases, with 10 bases between the two germline ends. The CDR3 here is CASKGGSNQPQHF. CDR3 bases: TGTGCCAGTAAGGGGGGGTCCAATCAGCCCCAGCATTTT. The full variable domain, with the rest looked up from reference TRBV19 and TRBJ1-5, is DGGITQSPKYLFRKEGQNVTLSCEQNLNHDAMYWYRQDPGQGLRLIYYSQIVNDFQKGDIAEGYSVSREKKESFPLTVTSAQKNPTAFYLCASKGGSNQPQHFGDGTRLSIL.

This clone is a singleton in its sample. The chain recombines TRBV19 with TRBJ1-3; the match to TRBD1 covers 7 bases. The CDR3 length is 16 residues. Trimming took 10 bases from V and 4 from J; bases not matched to a gene: 16. CDR1 LNHDA and CDR2 SQIVND come from the germline V gene (reference sequence). The CDR3 bases are TGTGCCACCCGAGGAGGCAGGGGGTTTGAAGGAAACACCATATATTTT. Residues: CATRGGRGFEGNTIYF.

This clone appeared a few times. This chain uses TRBV2 with TRBJ2-7; D is uncertain. With 2 bases removed from V and 1 base from J, the gap between germline ends came to 6 bases. Germline V gives CDR1 SNHLY, CDR2 FYNNEI. The CDR3 is made up of 13 amino acids. As DNA, the CDR3 is TGTGCCAGCAGTGAACCTGGGTCCTACGAGCAGTACTTC. The encoded protein is CASSEPGSYEQYF.